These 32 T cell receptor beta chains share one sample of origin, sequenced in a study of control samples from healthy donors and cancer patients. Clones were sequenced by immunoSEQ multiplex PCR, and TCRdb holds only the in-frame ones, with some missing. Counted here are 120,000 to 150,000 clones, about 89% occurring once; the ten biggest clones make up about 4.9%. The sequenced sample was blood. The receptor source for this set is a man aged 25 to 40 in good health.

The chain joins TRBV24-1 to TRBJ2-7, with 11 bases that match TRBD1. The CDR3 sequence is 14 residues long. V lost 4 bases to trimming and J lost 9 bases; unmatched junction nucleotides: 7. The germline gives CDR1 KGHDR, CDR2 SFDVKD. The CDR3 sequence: CATSDWDRGLGQYF. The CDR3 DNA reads TGTGCCACCAGTGACTGGGACAGGGGGTTGGGGCAGTACTTC.

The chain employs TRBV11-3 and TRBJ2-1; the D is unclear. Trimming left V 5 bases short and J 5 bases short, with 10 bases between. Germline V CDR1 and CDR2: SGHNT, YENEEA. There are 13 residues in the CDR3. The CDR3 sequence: CASSPRSDNEQFF. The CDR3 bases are TGTGCCAGCAGCCCCCGGTCGGACAATGAGCAGTTCTTC.

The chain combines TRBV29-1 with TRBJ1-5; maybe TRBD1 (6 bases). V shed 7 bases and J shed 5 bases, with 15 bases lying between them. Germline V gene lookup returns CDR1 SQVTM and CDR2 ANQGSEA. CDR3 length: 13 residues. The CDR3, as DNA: TGCAGCGCCGCTACAGGGAGAGATCAGCCCCAGCATTTT. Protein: CSAATGRDQPQHF.

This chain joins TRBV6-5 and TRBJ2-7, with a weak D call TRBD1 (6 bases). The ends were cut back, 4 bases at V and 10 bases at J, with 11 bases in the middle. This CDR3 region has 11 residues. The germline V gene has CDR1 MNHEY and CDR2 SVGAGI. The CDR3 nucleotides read TGTGCCAGCAGTTCCGGACAGTCCCAGTACTTC. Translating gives CASSSGQSQYF.

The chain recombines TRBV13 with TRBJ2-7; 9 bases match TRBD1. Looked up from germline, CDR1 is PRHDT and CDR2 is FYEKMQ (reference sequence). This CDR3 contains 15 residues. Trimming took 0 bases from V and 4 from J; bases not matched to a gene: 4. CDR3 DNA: TGTGCCAGCAGCTTAGGACAGGGGGCGCGGTACGAGCAGTACTTC. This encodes CASSLGQGARYEQYF.

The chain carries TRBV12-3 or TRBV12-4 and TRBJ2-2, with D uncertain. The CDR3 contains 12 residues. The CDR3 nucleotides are TGTGCAGTGGTGGACGCGCCCGGGGAGCTGTTTTTT. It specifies CAVVDAPGELFF.

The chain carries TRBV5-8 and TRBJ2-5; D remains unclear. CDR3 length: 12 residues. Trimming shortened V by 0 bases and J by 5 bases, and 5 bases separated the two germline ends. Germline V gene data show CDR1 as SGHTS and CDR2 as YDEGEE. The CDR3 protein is CASSLDLETQYF. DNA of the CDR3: TGTGCCAGCAGCTTGGATTTGGAGACCCAGTACTTC.

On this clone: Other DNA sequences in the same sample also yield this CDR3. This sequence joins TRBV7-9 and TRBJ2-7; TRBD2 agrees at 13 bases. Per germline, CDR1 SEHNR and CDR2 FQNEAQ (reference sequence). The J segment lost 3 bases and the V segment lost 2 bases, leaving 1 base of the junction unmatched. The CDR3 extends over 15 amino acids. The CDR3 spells CASSLRTSGSYEQYF. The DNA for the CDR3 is TGTGCCAGCAGCTTAAGGACTAGCGGGAGCTACGAGCAGTACTTC.

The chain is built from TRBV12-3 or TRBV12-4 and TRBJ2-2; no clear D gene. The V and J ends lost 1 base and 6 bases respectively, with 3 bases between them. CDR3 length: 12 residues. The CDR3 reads CASSLGSGELFF. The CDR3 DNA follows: TGTGCCAGCAGTTTAGGATCCGGGGAGCTGTTTTTT.

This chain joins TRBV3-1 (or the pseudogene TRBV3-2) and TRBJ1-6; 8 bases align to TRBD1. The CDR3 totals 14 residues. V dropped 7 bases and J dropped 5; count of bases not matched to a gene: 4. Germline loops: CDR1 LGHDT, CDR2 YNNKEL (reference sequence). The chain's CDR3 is CASTRQGNNSPLHF. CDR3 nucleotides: TGTGCCAGCACCAGACAGGGGAATAATTCACCCCTCCACTTT.

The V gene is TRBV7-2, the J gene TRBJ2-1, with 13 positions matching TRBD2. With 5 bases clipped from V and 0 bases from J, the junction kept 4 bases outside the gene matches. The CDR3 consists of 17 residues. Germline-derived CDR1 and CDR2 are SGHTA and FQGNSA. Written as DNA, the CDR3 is TGTGCCAGCAGCCAGACTAGCGGGGGGCCCTCCTACAATGAGCAGTTCTTC. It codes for CASSQTSGGPSYNEQFF.

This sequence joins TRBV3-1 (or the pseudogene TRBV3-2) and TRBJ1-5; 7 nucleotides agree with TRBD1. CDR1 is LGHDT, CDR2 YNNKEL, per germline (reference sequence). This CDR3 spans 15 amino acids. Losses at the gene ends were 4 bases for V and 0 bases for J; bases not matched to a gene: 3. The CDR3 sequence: CASSLGTVSNQPQHF. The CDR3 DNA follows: TGTGCCAGCAGCCTAGGGACAGTTAGCAATCAGCCCCAGCATTTT.

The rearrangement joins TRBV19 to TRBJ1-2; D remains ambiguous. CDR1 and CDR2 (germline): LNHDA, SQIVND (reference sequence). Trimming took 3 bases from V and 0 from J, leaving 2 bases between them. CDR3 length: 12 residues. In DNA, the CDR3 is TGTGCCAGTAGTATTGCTAACTATGGCTACACCTTC. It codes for CASSIANYGYTF.

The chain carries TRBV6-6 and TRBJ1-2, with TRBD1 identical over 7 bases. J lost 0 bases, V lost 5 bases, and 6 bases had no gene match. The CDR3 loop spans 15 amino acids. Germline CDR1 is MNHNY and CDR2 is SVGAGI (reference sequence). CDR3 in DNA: TGTGCCAGCAGTCTACAGGGGAAAGCTAACTATGGCTACACCTTC. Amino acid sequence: CASSLQGKANYGYTF.

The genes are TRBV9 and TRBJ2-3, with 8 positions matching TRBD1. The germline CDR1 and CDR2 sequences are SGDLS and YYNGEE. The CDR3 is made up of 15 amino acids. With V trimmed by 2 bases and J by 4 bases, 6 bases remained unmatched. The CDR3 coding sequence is TGTGCCAGCAGCGTCGACAGGGGTTTAGCAGATACGCAGTATTTT. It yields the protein CASSVDRGLADTQYF. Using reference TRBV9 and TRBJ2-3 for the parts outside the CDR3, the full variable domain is DSGVTQTPKHLITATGQRVTLRCSPRSGDLSVYWYQQSLDQGLQFLIQYYNGEERAKGNILERFSAQQFPDLHSELNLSSLELGDSALYFCASSVDRGLADTQYFGPGTRLTVL.

This CDR3 is CASSPLGPGAYEQYF. As DNA, the CDR3 is TGTGCCAGCTCACCATTAGGACCAGGGGCCTACGAGCAGTACTTC. V usage is TRBV18 and J usage is TRBJ2-7; D might be TRBD1 (6 bases). Per germline, CDR1 KGHSH and CDR2 LQKENI. Between the trimmed V and J ends, which lost 2 bases and 2 bases, there was a span of 13 bases. The CDR3 totals 15 residues. The full variable domain, rest sourced from reference TRBV18 and TRBJ2-7, is NAGVMQNPRHLVRRRGQEARLRCSPMKGHSHVYWYRQLPEEGLKFMVYLQKENIIDESGMPKERFSAEFPKEGPSILRIQQVVRGDSAAYFCASSPLGPGAYEQYFGPGTRLTVT.

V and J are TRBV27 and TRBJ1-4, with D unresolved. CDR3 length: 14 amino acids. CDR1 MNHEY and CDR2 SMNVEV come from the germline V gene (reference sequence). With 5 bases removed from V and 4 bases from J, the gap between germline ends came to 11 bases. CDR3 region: CASSIGGYNEKLFF. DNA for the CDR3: TGTGCCAGCAGTATCGGAGGGTATAATGAAAAACTGTTTTTT.

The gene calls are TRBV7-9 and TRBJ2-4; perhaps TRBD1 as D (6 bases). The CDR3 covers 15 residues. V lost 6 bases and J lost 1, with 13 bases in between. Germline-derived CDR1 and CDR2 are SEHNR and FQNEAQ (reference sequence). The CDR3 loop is CASSNREMAKNIQYF. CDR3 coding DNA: TGTGCCAGCAGTAACAGGGAGATGGCCAAAAACATTCAGTACTTC.

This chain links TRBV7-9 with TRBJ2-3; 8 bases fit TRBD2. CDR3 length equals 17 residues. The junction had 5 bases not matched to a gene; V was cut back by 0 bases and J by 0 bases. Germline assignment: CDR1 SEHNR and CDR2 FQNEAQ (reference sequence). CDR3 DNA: TGTGCCAGCAGCTTAGCGTGGCCTAGCGGGAGCACAGATACGCAGTATTTT. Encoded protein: CASSLAWPSGSTDTQYF. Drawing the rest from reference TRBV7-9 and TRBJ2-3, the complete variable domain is DTGVSQNPRHKITKRGQNVTFRCDPISEHNRLYWYRQTLGQGPEFLTYFQNEAQLEKSRLLSDRFSAERPKGSFSTLEIQRTEQGDSAMYLCASSLAWPSGSTDTQYFGPGTRLTVL.

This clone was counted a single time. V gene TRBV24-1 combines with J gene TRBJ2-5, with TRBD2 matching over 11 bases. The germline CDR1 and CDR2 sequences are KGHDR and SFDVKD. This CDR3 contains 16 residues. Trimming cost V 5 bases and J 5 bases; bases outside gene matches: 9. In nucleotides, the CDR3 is TGTGCCACCAGTGCCCCGACTAGCGGGACCGGGGAGACCCAGTACTTC. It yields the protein CATSAPTSGTGETQYF.

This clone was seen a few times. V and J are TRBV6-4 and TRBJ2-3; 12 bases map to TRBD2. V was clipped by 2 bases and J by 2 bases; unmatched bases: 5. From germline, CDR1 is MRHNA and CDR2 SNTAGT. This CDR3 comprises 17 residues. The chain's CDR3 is CASSDPTSGGPTDTQYF. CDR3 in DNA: TGTGCCAGCAGTGACCCGACTAGCGGGGGACCCACAGATACGCAGTATTTT.

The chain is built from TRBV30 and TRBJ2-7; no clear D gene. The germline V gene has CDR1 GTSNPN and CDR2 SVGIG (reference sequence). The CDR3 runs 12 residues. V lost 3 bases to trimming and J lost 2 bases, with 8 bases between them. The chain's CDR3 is CAWRKSAYEQYF. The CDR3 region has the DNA TGTGCCTGGAGAAAATCGGCCTACGAGCAGTACTTC.

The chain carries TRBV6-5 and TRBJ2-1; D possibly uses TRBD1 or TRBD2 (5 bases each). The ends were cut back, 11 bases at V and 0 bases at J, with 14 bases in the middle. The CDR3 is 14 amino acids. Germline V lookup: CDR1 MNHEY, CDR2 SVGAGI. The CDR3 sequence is CACGEGSSYNEQFF. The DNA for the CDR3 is TGTGCCTGTGGCGAGGGGAGCTCCTACAATGAGCAGTTCTTC.

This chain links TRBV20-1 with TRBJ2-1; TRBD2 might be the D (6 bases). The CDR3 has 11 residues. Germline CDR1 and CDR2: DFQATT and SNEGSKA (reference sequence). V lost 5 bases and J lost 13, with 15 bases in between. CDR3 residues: CSAQGGPAQFF. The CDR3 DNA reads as TGCAGTGCTCAAGGAGGGCCAGCCCAGTTCTTC.

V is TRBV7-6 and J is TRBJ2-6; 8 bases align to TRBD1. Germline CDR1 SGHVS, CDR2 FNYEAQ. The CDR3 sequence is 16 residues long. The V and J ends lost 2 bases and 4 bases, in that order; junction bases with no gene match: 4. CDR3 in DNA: TGTGCCAGCAGCTTACAGGGGGCGACGGGGGCCAACGTCCTGACTTTC. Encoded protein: CASSLQGATGANVLTF.

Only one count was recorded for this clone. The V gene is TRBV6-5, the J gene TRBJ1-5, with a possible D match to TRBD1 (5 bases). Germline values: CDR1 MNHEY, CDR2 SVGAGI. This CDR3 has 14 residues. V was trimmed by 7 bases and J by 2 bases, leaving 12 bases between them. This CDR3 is CASTRGNGNQPQHF. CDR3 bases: TGTGCCAGCACTCGGGGCAATGGCAATCAGCCCCAGCATTTT.

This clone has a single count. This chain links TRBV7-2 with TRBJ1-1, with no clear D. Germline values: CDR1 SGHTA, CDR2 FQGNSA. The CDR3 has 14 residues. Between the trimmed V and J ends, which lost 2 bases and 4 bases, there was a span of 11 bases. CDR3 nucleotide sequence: TGTGCCAGCAGCTTATTAGGGATGGGCACTGAAGCTTTCTTT. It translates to CASSLLGMGTEAFF.

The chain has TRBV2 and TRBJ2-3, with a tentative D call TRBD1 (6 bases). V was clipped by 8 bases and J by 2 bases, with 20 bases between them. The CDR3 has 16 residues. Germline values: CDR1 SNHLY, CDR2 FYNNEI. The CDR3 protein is CASAPGSGTNTDTQYF. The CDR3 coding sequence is TGTGCCAGCGCGCCAGGGTCCGGGACAAACACAGATACGCAGTATTTT.

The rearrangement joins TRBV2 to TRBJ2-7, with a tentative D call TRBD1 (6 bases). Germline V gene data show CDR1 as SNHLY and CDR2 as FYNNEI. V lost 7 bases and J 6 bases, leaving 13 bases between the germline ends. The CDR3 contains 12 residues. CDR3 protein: CASMDSPSEQYF. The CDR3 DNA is TGTGCCAGCATGGACAGTCCTAGCGAGCAGTACTTC.

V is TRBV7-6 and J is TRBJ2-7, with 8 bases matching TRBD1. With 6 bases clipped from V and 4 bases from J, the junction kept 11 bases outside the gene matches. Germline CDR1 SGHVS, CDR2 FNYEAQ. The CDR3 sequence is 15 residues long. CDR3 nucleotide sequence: TGTGCCAGCAGTGATCCGGTGACAGGGGTTTACGAGCAGTACTTC. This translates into CASSDPVTGVYEQYF.

In nucleotides, the CDR3 is TGTGCCAGCAGCCATACCCCGGACGGGGCCTCCGAGCAGTACTTC. Translation gives CASSHTPDGASEQYF. This chain uses TRBV6-2 or TRBV6-3 with TRBJ2-7; either TRBD1 or TRBD2 may fit D (5 bases each). Trimming took off 6 bases at V and 6 bases at J, with 21 bases between the two ends. The CDR3 is 15 residues long. The germline gives CDR1 MNHEY, CDR2 SVGEGT.

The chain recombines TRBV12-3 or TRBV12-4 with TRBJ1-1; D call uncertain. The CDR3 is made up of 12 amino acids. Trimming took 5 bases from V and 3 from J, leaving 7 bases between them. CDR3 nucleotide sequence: TGTGCCAGCAGTCTCACCCACACTGAAGCTTTCTTT. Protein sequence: CASSLTHTEAFF.